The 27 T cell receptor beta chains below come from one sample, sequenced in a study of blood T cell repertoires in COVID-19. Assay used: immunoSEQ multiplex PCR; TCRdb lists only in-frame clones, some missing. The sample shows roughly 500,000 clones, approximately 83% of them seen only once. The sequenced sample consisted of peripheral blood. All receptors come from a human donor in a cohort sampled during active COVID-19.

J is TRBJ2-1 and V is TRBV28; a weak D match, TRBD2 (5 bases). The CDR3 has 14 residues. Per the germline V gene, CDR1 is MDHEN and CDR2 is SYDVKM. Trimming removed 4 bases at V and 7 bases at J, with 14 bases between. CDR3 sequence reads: CASSSSGNLNEQFF. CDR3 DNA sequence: TGTGCCAGCAGTTCAAGCGGCAACTTAAATGAGCAGTTCTTC. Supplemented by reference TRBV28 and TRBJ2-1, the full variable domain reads DVKVTQSSRYLVKRTGEKVFLECVQDMDHENMFWYRQDPGLGLRLIYFSYDVKMKEKGDIPEGYSVSREKKERFSLILESASTNQTSMYLCASSSSGNLNEQFFGPGTRLTVL.

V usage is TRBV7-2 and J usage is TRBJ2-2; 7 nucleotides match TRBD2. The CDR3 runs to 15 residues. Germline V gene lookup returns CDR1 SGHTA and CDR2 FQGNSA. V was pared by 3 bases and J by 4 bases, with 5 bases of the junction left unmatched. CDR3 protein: CASSFRGEGTGELFF. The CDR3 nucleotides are TGTGCCAGCAGCTTTCGCGGGGAGGGCACCGGGGAGCTGTTTTTT.

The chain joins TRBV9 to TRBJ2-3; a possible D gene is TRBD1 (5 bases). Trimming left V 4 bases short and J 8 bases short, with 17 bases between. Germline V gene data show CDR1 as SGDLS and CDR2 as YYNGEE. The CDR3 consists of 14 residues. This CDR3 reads CASSTGQGTGTQYF. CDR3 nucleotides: TGTGCCAGCAGCACCGGCCAGGGCACGGGTACGCAGTATTTT.

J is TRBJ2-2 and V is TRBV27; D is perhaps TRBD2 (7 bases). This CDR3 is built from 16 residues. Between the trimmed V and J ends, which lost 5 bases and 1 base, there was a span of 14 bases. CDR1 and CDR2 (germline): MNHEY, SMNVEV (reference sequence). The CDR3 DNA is TGTGCCAGCAGTCCCGTAGGGGGGGGGAACACCGGGGAGCTGTTTTTT. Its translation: CASSPVGGGNTGELFF.

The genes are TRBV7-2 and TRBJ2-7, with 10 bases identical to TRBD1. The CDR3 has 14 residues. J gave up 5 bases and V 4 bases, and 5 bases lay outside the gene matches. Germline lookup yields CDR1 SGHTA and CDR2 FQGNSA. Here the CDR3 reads CASSSYGTGDEQYF. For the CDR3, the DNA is TGTGCCAGCAGCTCCTACGGGACAGGGGACGAGCAGTACTTC.

CDR3 amino acids: CASSVGGPYGYTF. The CDR3, as DNA: TGTGCCAGCAGCGTTGGGGGCCCCTATGGCTACACCTTC. V and J are TRBV9 and TRBJ1-2, with D perhaps TRBD1 (6 bases). CDR1 and CDR2 (germline): SGDLS, YYNGEE. The V end lost 2 bases, the J end lost 4 bases, and 9 bases lay between the germline ends. This CDR3 contains 13 residues.

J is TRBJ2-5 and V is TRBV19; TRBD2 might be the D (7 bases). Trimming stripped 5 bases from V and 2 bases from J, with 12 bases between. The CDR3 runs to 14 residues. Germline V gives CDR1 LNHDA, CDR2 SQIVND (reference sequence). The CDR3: CASSGGAIQETQYF. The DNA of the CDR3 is TGTGCCAGTAGTGGGGGGGCGATTCAAGAGACCCAGTACTTC.

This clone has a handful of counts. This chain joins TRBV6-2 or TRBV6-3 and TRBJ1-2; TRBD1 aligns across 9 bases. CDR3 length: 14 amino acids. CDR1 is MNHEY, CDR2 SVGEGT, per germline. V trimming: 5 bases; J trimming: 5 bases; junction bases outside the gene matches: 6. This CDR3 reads CASSPRDRAYGYTF. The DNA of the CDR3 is TGTGCCAGCAGTCCCCGGGACAGGGCTTATGGCTACACCTTC.

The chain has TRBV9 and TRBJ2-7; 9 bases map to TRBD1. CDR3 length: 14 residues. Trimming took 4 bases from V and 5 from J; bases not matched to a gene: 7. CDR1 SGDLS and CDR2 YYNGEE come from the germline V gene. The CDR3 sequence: CASSKGQGGNEQYF. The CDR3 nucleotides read TGTGCCAGCAGCAAGGGACAGGGAGGCAACGAGCAGTACTTC.

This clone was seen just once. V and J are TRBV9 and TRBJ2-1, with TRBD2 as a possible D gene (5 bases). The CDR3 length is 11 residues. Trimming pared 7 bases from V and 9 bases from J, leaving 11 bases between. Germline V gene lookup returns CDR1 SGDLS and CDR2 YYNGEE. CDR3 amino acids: CASAAGVEQFF. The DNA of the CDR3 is TGTGCCAGCGCGGCGGGCGTTGAGCAGTTCTTC.

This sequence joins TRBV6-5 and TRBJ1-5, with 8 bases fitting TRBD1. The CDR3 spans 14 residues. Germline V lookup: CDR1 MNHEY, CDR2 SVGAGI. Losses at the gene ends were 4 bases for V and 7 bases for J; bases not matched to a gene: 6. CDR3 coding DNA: TGTGCCAGCAGTTCGGACAGGGTGGTCCAGCCCCAGCATTTT. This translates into CASSSDRVVQPQHF.

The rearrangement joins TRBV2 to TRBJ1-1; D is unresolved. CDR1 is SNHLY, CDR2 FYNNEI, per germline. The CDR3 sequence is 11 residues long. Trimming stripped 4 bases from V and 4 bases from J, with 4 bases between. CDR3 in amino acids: CASSGATEAFF. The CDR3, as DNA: TGTGCCAGCAGTGGCGCCACTGAAGCTTTCTTT.

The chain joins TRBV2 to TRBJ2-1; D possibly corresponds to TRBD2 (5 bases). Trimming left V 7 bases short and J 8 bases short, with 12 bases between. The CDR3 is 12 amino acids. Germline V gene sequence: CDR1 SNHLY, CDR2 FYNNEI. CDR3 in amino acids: CASTQEVHEQFF. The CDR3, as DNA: TGTGCCAGCACCCAGGAGGTGCATGAGCAGTTCTTC.

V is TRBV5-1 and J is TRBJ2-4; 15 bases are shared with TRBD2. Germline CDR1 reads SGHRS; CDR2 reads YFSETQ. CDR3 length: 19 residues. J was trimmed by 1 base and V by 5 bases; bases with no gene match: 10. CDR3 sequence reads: CASSPPGLAGGMAKNIQYF. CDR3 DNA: TGCGCCAGCAGTCCACCGGGACTAGCGGGAGGTATGGCCAAAAACATTCAGTACTTC.

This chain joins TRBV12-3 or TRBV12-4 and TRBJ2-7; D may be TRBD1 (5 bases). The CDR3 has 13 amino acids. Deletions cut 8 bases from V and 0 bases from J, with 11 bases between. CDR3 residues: CASQRQYSYEQYF. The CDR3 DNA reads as TGTGCCAGCCAGCGACAGTACTCCTACGAGCAGTACTTC.

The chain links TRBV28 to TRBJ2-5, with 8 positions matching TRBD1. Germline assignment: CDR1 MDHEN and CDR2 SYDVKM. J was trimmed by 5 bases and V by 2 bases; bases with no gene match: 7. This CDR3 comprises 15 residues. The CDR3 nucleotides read TGTGCCAGCAGTTTACAGGGGGCAGTGGGCGAGACCCAGTACTTC. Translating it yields CASSLQGAVGETQYF.

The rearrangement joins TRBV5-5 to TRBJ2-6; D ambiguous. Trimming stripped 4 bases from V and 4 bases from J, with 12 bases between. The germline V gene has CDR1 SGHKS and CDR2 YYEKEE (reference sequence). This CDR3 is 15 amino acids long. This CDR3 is CASSPAVSGANVLTF. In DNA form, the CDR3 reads TGTGCCAGCAGCCCGGCGGTCTCGGGGGCCAACGTCCTGACTTTC.

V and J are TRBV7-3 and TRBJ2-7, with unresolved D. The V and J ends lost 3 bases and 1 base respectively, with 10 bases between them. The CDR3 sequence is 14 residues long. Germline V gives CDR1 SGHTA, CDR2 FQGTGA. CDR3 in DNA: TGTGCCAGCAGCTTTTCCCTAGATTCCTACGAGCAGTACTTC. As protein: CASSFSLDSYEQYF.

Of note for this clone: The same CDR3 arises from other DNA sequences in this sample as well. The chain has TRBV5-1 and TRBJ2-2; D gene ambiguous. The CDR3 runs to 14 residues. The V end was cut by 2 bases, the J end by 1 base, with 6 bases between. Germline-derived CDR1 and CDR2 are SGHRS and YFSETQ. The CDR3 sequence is CASSLTGNTGELFF. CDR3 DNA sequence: TGCGCCAGCAGCTTAACGGGGAACACCGGGGAGCTGTTTTTT.

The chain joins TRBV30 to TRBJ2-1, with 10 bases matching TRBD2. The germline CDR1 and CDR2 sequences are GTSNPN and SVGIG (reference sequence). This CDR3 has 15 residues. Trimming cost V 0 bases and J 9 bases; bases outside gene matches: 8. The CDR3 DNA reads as TGTGCCTGGAGTGTACATCTAGCGGGAGATACTGAGCAGTTCTTC. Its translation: CAWSVHLAGDTEQFF. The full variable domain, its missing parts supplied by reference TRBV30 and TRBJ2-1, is SQTIHQWPATLVQPVGSPLSLECTVEGTSNPNLYWYRQAAGRGLQLLFYSVGIGQISSEVPQNLSASRPQDRQFILSSKKLLLSDSGFYLCAWSVHLAGDTEQFFGPGTRLTVL.

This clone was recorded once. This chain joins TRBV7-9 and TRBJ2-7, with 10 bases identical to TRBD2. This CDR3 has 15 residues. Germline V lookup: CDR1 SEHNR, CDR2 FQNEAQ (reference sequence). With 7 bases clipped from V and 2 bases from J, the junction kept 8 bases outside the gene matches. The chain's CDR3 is CASTSWTSGPYEQYF. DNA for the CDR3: TGTGCCAGCACCTCCTGGACTAGCGGTCCCTACGAGCAGTACTTC.

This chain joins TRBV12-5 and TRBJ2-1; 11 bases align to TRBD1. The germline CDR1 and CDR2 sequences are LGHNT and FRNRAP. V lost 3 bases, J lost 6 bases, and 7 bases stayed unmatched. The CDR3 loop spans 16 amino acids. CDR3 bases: TGTGCTAGTGGTTTAAACGGGGGACAGGGGGTCAATGAGCAGTTCTTC. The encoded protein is CASGLNGGQGVNEQFF.

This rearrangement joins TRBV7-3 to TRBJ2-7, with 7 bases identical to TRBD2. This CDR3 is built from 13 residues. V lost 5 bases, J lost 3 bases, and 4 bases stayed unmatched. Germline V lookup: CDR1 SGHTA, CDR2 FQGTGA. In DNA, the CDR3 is TGTGCCAGCAGCCACTCGGGGGGCTACGAGCAGTACTTC. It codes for CASSHSGGYEQYF.

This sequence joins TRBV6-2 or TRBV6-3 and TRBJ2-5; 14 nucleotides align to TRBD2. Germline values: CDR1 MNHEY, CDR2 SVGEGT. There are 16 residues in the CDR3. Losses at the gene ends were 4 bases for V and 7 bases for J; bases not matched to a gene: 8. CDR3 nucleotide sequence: TGTGCCAGCAGTTCCAGACTAGCGGGAGGGGTAGGGACCCAGTACTTC. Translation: CASSSRLAGGVGTQYF.

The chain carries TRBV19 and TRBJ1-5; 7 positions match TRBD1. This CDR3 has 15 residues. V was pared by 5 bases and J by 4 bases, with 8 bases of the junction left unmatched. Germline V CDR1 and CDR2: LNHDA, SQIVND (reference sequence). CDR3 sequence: CASSPQGQLNQPQHF. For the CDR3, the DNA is TGTGCCAGTAGTCCTCAGGGACAGTTAAATCAGCCCCAGCATTTT.

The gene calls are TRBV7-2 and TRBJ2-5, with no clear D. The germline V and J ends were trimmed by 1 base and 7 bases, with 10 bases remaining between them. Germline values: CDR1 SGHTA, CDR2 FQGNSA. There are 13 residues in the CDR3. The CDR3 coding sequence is TGTGCCAGCAGCTTAGAAATTTCGGGGACCCAGTACTTC. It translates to CASSLEISGTQYF.

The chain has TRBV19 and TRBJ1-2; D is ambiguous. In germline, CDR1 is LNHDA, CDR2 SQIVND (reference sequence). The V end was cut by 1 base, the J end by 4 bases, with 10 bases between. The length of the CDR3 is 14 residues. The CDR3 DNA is TGTGCCAGTAGTATAGGGGCCGGTCCCTATGGCTACACCTTC. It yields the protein CASSIGAGPYGYTF.